The TCR beta chain described here comes from a study of molecular identifiers for immune sequencing clone quantification. At least ten counts were recorded for this clonotype. What it binds is not known. Mismatch with germline at one junction end may stem from a read error. Findings of the study overall: Identical TCR molecules sharing a barcode could underestimate highly expanded clone sizes. Clones that had above 20 RNA copies took up over 99% of effector molecules but under 1% in naive cells.

Isolation of naive CD8 T cells was achieved by sorting on a CD8+CD4-CCR7+CD45RA+ phenotype. With listed TCR primers and previously described methods, bulk TCR libraries were prepared. TCRdb re-derived calls from the PCR reads in MiXCR, one entry per CDR3 protein. The sample lists about 640,000 distinct CDR3 sequences, just under 20% occurring once. This TCR came from a human donor in good health. Some libraries in this study had Jurkat cell RNA spiked in. Sequencing was done on a sample of naive CD8+ T cells from blood, with Jurkat cell RNA spiked in. The sample's subset: FACS-sorted CD8+CD4-CCR7+CD45RA+ naive T cells.

The CDR3 sequence is CASSSASVRGENF. The CDR3 nucleotides are TGTGCCAGCAGCTCAGCATCGGTGAGGGGGGAGAACTTC. The chain links TRBV3-1 to TRBJ2-5, with D perhaps matching TRBD1 or TRBD2 (6 bases each). The CDR3 is 13 amino acids. The germline V gene encodes CDR1 LGHDT and CDR2 YNNKEL (reference sequence).